These 15 T cell receptor beta chains were all obtained from the same sample, sequenced in a study of beta chain features in type 1 diabetes. Their antigen targets remain unknown. Every bit of the isolated RNA underwent reverse transcription, so sequencing read expressed TCRB transcripts. The repertoire was sequenced with immunoSEQ multiplex PCR; TCRdb's copy has only in-frame clones and lacks some. The table includes 120,000 to 150,000 clones, about 12% detected once. Study conclusions and caveats: All four CD4+ subsets from Type 1 diabetes patients carried moderately but significantly shorter TCRB CDR3s.

Material for sequencing was central memory CD4+ T cells from blood. These TCRs come from a man aged 18-30 years with type 1 diabetes.

This clone was observed a few times. V usage is TRBV27 and J usage is TRBJ2-7; D is possibly TRBD1 or TRBD2 (5 bases each). Germline V lookup: CDR1 MNHEY, CDR2 SMNVEV (reference sequence). The CDR3 has 14 amino acids. The V and J ends lost 6 bases and 4 bases respectively, with 16 bases between them. CDR3 in DNA: TGTGCCAGCAGGGGGACCGGGACGCAATACGAGCAGTACTTC. Translated: CASRGTGTQYEQYF.

The rearrangement joins TRBV6-5 to TRBJ1-1; 9 positions agree with TRBD1. This CDR3 is 15 amino acids long. CDR1 and CDR2 from the germline V gene are MNHEY and SVGAGI. The V and J ends lost 5 bases and 5 bases, in that order; junction bases with no gene match: 9. DNA of the CDR3: TGTGCCAGCAGTGGACAGGGGAGGGGTAGAACTGAAGCTTTCTTT. It specifies CASSGQGRGRTEAFF.

The table lists this clone with a few counts. The DNA of the CDR3 is TGTGCCAGCAGCCCGGACAGTACAAACACTGAAGCTTTCTTT. As protein: CASSPDSTNTEAFF. The V gene is TRBV7-6, the J gene TRBJ1-1; a possible D gene is TRBD1 (6 bases). The CDR3 contains 14 residues. V was shortened by 5 bases and J by 2 bases, with 12 bases between the two germline ends. Germline lookup yields CDR1 SGHVS and CDR2 FNYEAQ.

The chain links TRBV4-1 to TRBJ1-2; the D gene is possibly TRBD1 (6 bases). Trimming cost V 4 bases and J 2 bases, with 20 bases left between them. Germline CDR1 MGHRA, CDR2 YSYEKL. There are 17 residues in the CDR3. In DNA form, the CDR3 reads TGCGCCAGCAGCCCGAATAGGGCAGGGGATGGCAACTATGGCTACACCTTC. Translation gives CASSPNRAGDGNYGYTF.

In its sample, this clone was seen a few times. The chain couples TRBV7-8 to TRBJ2-1; D remains ambiguous. Germline CDR1 reads SGHVS; CDR2 reads FQNEAQ. V dropped 5 bases and J dropped 9 bases, with 14 bases sitting between them. This CDR3 has 13 residues. The CDR3 DNA reads as TGTGCCAGCAGCCCCGGGCCGGTTGGTGAGCAGTTCTTC. Protein product: CASSPGPVGEQFF.

V is TRBV6-4 and J is TRBJ1-6; D possibly corresponds to TRBD1 (5 bases). CDR3 size: 16 residues. Looked up from germline, CDR1 is MRHNA and CDR2 is SNTAGT. Deletions cut 5 bases from V and 10 bases from J, with 21 bases between. The CDR3 sequence: CASSPFRREVLSPLHF. The CDR3 DNA sequence: TGTGCCAGCAGTCCCTTTCGCAGGGAGGTACTATCACCCCTCCACTTT.

The table lists this clone with many counts. The V and J genes are TRBV6-6 and TRBJ1-2; the D is unclear. Trimming removed 7 bases from V and 7 bases from J, with 7 bases in between. Germline assignment: CDR1 MNHNY and CDR2 SVGAGI (reference sequence). CDR3 length: 10 amino acids. The CDR3 nucleotides read TGTGCCAGCACCGGCCCTGGCTACACCTTC. Encoded protein: CASTGPGYTF.

This clone has only a few counts. The chain employs TRBV21-1 and TRBJ2-1; TRBD2 is the table's D call, not checked against the DNA. TRBV21-1 constitutes a pseudogene. This CDR3 is built from 19 residues. CDR3 DNA: TGTGCCAGCAGCAAAGCGCTTTTTTCTATTCCGATAAAATTCAATGAGCAGTTCTTC. This gives the protein CASSKALFSIPIKFNEQFF.

This sequence joins TRBV5-1 and TRBJ2-2; possibly TRBD2 for D (6 bases). CDR3 size: 14 residues. Trimming took off 9 bases at V and 2 bases at J, with 14 bases between the two ends. Germline loops: CDR1 SGHRS, CDR2 YFSETQ. The chain's CDR3 is CATREAGNTGELFF. Here the CDR3 DNA reads TGCGCCACCAGGGAGGCTGGTAACACCGGGGAGCTGTTTTTT.

The chain recombines TRBV4-1 with TRBJ2-5; a weak D match, TRBD2 (6 bases). V shed 0 bases and J shed 7 bases, with 12 bases lying between them. The CDR3 contains 14 residues. CDR1 and CDR2 (germline): MGHRA, YSYEKL. CDR3 DNA sequence: TGCGCCAGCAGCCAAGAAGTCCGGGGAGGGACCCAGTACTTC. Residues: CASSQEVRGGTQYF.

Only a few counts were recorded for this clone. Germline is not matched at one junction end, which may reflect a read error. The genes are TRBV5-1 and TRBJ1-6, with D uncertain. From germline, CDR1 is SGHRS and CDR2 YFSETQ. The CDR3 length is 13 residues. The CDR3 nucleotides are TGCGCCAGCAGCTTGGCCTACAATTCACCCCTCCACTTT. It encodes CASSLAYNSPLHF.

This rearrangement joins TRBV29-1 to TRBJ2-1, with D perhaps matching TRBD1 (5 bases). From germline, CDR1 is SQVTM and CDR2 ANQGSEA. The CDR3 spans 15 residues. V lost 2 bases and J 9 bases, leaving 20 bases between the germline ends. Here the CDR3 DNA reads TGCAGCGTTGAAAGGGGAATGGGGAAAACACGTGAGCAGTTCTTC. It encodes CSVERGMGKTREQFF.

In this sample, this clone turned up a few times. The V call is TRBV4-1, the J call TRBJ1-1; unclear D gene. CDR3 length equals 16 residues. Germline lookup yields CDR1 MGHRA and CDR2 YSYEKL. Trimming took off 1 base at V and 5 bases at J, with 17 bases between the two ends. The CDR3 DNA is TGCGCCAGCAGCCAAGTAACGAATGCGGGGAAGACTGAAGCTTTCTTT. Protein: CASSQVTNAGKTEAFF.

This chain joins TRBV7-8 and TRBJ2-5; possibly TRBD2 for D (6 bases). The J call is uncertain, as TRBJ2-7 better fits the DNA end. CDR3 length equals 13 residues. Per germline, CDR1 SGHVS and CDR2 FQNEAQ. Here the CDR3 DNA reads TGTGCCAGCAGCGCGGGACCTGACTACGAGCAGTACTTC. Its protein is CASSAGPDYEQYF.

This clone was observed many times. The J gene is TRBJ2-1, the V gene TRBV4-1; D unclear. Germline CDR1 and CDR2: MGHRA and YSYEKL. Trimming took 1 base from V and 4 from J, leaving 8 bases between them. CDR3 size: 14 residues. This CDR3 is CASSQGWAYNEQFF. The DNA for the CDR3 is TGCGCCAGCAGCCAAGGCTGGGCTTACAATGAGCAGTTCTTC.